The 13 T cell receptor beta chains listed next were all sequenced from one sample in a study of blood T cell repertoires in COVID-19. The repertoire was sequenced with immunoSEQ multiplex PCR; TCRdb's copy has only in-frame clones and lacks some. The table shows about 160,000 clones, with 92% occurring only once. Sequenced material: peripheral blood. These receptors were taken from a man younger than 45 with COVID-19, enrolled during active disease.

The rearrangement links TRBV7-7 to TRBJ2-5; 9 bases map to TRBD1. This CDR3 has 15 residues. Trimming at V came to 2 bases and at J to 5 bases, leaving 6 bases not matched to a gene. The germline V gene encodes CDR1 SSHAT and CDR2 FNYEAQ (reference sequence). The CDR3 bases are TGTGCCAGCAGCTTAAGGACAGGGGAATGGGAGACCCAGTACTTC. It codes for CASSLRTGEWETQYF.

The chain carries TRBV29-1 and TRBJ2-7; possible D gene TRBD2, 6 bases. In germline, CDR1 is SQVTM, CDR2 ANQGSEA. Between the trimmed V and J ends, which lost 1 base and 3 bases, there was a span of 7 bases. The CDR3 consists of 12 residues. DNA for the CDR3: TGCAGCGTTGAAGCGGGGGACTACGAGCAGTACTTC. Translating gives CSVEAGDYEQYF.

The CDR3 bases are TGTGCCAGCAGTTTCTTTAGGGGCAGGGGAACTGAAAAACTGTTTTTT. This encodes CASSFFRGRGTEKLFF. The rearrangement links TRBV28 to TRBJ1-4; TRBD1 is a possible D gene (6 bases). The CDR3 is 16 residues long. Trimming left V 3 bases short and J 7 bases short, with 18 bases between. Per the germline V gene, CDR1 is MDHEN and CDR2 is SYDVKM.

With respect to this clone: Other DNA sequences from this sample encode an identical CDR3 as well. The V and J genes are TRBV5-1 and TRBJ1-4; 10 bases agree with TRBD1. After removal of 0 bases from V and 3 bases from J, the junction contained 2 bases not matched to a gene. The CDR3 totals 16 residues. The germline V gene has CDR1 SGHRS and CDR2 YFSETQ. CDR3 bases: TGCGCCAGCAGCTTGGCGGGACAGGGGCCTAATGAAAAACTGTTTTTT. This encodes CASSLAGQGPNEKLFF.

This rearrangement joins TRBV28 to TRBJ1-5; D call uncertain. CDR1 is MDHEN and CDR2 is SYDVKM in the germline V gene. Trimming took 3 bases from V and 0 from J, leaving 18 bases between them. CDR3 size: 18 residues. The CDR3: CASSLPKAGIYSNQPQHF. The CDR3 coding sequence is TGTGCCAGCAGTTTGCCAAAAGCGGGAATTTATAGCAATCAGCCCCAGCATTTT.

The V and J genes are TRBV18 and TRBJ2-7; D uncertain. Germline V gene sequence: CDR1 KGHSH, CDR2 LQKENI. Trimming cost V 3 bases and J 5 bases, with 11 bases left between them. This CDR3 is 13 amino acids long. CDR3 DNA sequence: TGTGCCAGCTCACCCCCCCCTCCCCACGAGCAGTACTTC. As protein: CASSPPPPHEQYF.

The chain carries TRBV6-5 and TRBJ1-1; D is ambiguous. The germline gives CDR1 MNHEY, CDR2 SVGAGI. Trimming cost V 7 bases and J 4 bases, with 16 bases left between them. CDR3 length: 14 amino acids. The CDR3, as DNA: TGTGCCAGCAATCTCCTTTGGGCGACCACTGAAGCTTTCTTT. This sequence encodes CASNLLWATTEAFF.

The gene calls are TRBV7-2 and TRBJ2-1; 13 nucleotides match TRBD2. V lost 4 bases, J lost 1 base, and 1 base stayed unmatched. This CDR3 spans 16 amino acids. Germline lookup yields CDR1 SGHTA and CDR2 FQGNSA. DNA for the CDR3: TGTGCCAGCAGCTGGACTAGCGGGAGATCCTACAATGAGCAGTTCTTC. Translating gives CASSWTSGRSYNEQFF.

This rearrangement joins TRBV5-4 to TRBJ2-6; D perhaps matches TRBD1 (6 bases). The CDR3 covers 16 residues. Germline V lookup: CDR1 SGHNT, CDR2 YYREEE (reference sequence). V gave up 3 bases and J gave up 2 bases, with 12 bases separating them. The CDR3 here is CASSSGYRAGANVLTF. As DNA, the CDR3 is TGTGCCAGCAGCTCGGGATACAGGGCTGGGGCCAACGTCCTGACTTTC. Variable domain in full (rest from reference TRBV5-4 and TRBJ2-6): ETGVTQSPTHLIKTRGQQVTLRCSSQSGHNTVSWYQQALGQGPQFIFQYYREEENGRGNFPPRFSGLQFPNYSSELNVNALELDDSALYLCASSSGYRAGANVLTFGAGSRLTVL.

The chain combines TRBV3-1 (or the pseudogene TRBV3-2) with TRBJ1-3, with TRBD1 identical over 7 bases. CDR1 and CDR2 (germline): LGHDT, YNNKEL (reference sequence). J gave up 1 base and V 4 bases, and 4 bases lay outside the gene matches. The CDR3 is 15 amino acids. CDR3 bases: TGTGCCAGCAGCCCAGACAGGGTATCTGGAAACACCATATATTTT. Its protein is CASSPDRVSGNTIYF.

This clone was picked up one time. The chain combines TRBV9 with TRBJ2-6; D may be TRBD1 (5 bases). CDR3 length: 17 residues. The V end was cut by 3 bases, the J end by 0 bases, with 13 bases between. Germline V gives CDR1 SGDLS, CDR2 YYNGEE. The DNA for the CDR3 is TGTGCCAGCAGCGAGACAGTAACCCCCTCTGGGGCCAACGTCCTGACTTTC. It translates to CASSETVTPSGANVLTF.

The chain employs TRBV5-1 and TRBJ2-1; 9 bases are shared with TRBD1. The CDR3 sequence is 16 residues long. The V and J ends lost 0 bases and 0 bases, in that order; junction bases with no gene match: 1. Germline CDR1 reads SGHRS; CDR2 reads YFSETQ. The CDR3 DNA follows: TGCGCCAGCAGCTTGGGGGGACAGGGCTCCTACAATGAGCAGTTCTTC. Amino acid sequence: CASSLGGQGSYNEQFF.

The V gene is TRBV6-2 or TRBV6-3, the J gene TRBJ2-7; weak D call: TRBD1 (6 bases). Between the trimmed V and J ends, which lost 6 bases and 3 bases, there was a span of 12 bases. There are 13 residues in the CDR3. In germline, CDR1 is MNHEY, CDR2 SVGEGT. CDR3 DNA sequence: TGTGCCAGCAGCAATACAGGGTTCTACGAGCAGTACTTC. Protein product: CASSNTGFYEQYF.